A selection of T cell receptor beta chains follows, all from one sample in a study of T cell repertoires in cytomegalovirus infection. From the reads, TCRdb called clonotypes with MiXCR, one entry per CDR3 protein. The sample yields roughly 78,000 distinct CDR3 sequences, roughly 39% seen once. Their target antigens are unknown. Sequenced material: CD8+ T cells from cultured PBMCs, taken from culture after CMV antigen stimulation. Receptor source: a human donor in good health (CMV status not recorded). Some clones in this sample may be carry-over from other donors' samples. The CDR3 runs from the conserved cysteine through the conserved F or W. Fields, in order: D gene, V gene, J gene, CDR3 protein. D genes are given only for firm matches.

D: -
V: TRBV11-1
J: TRBJ2-5
CDR3: CASSLGVVRDQETQYF

D: -
V: TRBV6-5
J: TRBJ1-2
CDR3: CASSYSGQGGYTF

D: TRBD2
V: TRBV2
J: TRBJ2-2
CDR3: CAKGLANTGELFF

D: -
V: TRBV7-6
J: TRBJ1-1
CDR3: CASSPWGGRDTEAFF

D: TRBD1
V: TRBV13
J: TRBJ2-3
CDR3: CASSTQSRGLKMSTQYF

D: TRBD1
V: TRBV6-1
J: TRBJ1-5
CDR3: CASSAGRDRANQPQHF

D: -
V: TRBV6-9
J: TRBJ1-1
CDR3: CASSKYWGPEGNTEAFF

D: TRBD2
V: TRBV4-1
J: TRBJ2-7
CDR3: CASSQKLSGPPYEQYF

D: -
V: TRBV7-8
J: TRBJ2-3
CDR3: CASSLLQDSPTDTQYF

D: TRBD1
V: TRBV9
J: TRBJ1-6
CDR3: CASSGYQGVESPLHF

D: -
V: TRBV7-8
J: TRBJ2-5
CDR3: CASSSREVYPQETQYF

D: -
V: TRBV5-1
J: TRBJ2-3
CDR3: CASRLYGAGADTQYF

D: -
V: TRBV24-1
J: TRBJ1-2
CDR3: CATSGSGEDINYGYTF

D: -
V: TRBV6-6
J: TRBJ1-5
CDR3: CASSFTGLGQPQHF

D: TRBD2
V: TRBV19
J: TRBJ2-7
CDR3: CASSFSGGSYEQYF

D: -
V: TRBV7-9
J: TRBJ2-1
CDR3: CASSAVTGRLNEQFF

D: -
V: TRBV4-1
J: TRBJ1-5
CDR3: CASSQRNSSQPQHF

D: TRBD1
V: TRBV3-1
J: TRBJ2-7
CDR3: CASSHLFTSRQGYEQYF

D: -
V: TRBV4-3
J: TRBJ2-3
CDR3: CASSQEFGQGSDTQYF

D: TRBD2
V: TRBV28
J: TRBJ2-1
CDR3: CASSFVQRGVVEQFF

D: TRBD1
V: TRBV27
J: TRBJ1-2
CDR3: CASSLDREPFYGYTF

D: -
V: TRBV28
J: TRBJ2-1
CDR3: CASSFGGAEEQFF

D: -
V: TRBV7-6
J: TRBJ2-5
CDR3: CASSRDRSQETQYF

D: -
V: TRBV7-6
J: TRBJ2-7
CDR3: CASSLEQGYEQYF

D: -
V: TRBV5-5
J: TRBJ1-6
CDR3: CASSAGLGSPLHF

D: TRBD1
V: TRBV7-6
J: TRBJ2-3
CDR3: CASSGGADRVSDTQYF